This T cell receptor beta chain comes out of a study of blood T cell dynamics during melanoma immunotherapy. Across the whole study: First-line therapy was either pembrolizumab or nivolumab with ipilimumab for metastatic melanoma.

Germline assignment: CDR1 SGHAT and CDR2 FQDESV (reference sequence). This CDR3 contains 15 residues. V lost 5 bases, J lost 2 bases, and 8 bases stayed unmatched. Time point denoted: week 3, after first cycle of checkpoint inhibitor. Apart from a couple of fast progressors, RECIST 1.1 response was judged 12 weeks post-infusion. Patients had no prior systemic cancer treatment, immunosuppressants or other active cancers. Clones were sequenced by immunoSEQ multiplex PCR, and TCRdb holds only the in-frame ones, with some missing. Altogether more than 950 clones are present, 70% to 90% being singletons, with the ten largest covering roughly 8.9%.

The V and J genes are TRBV11-1 and TRBJ1-2, with 7 bases fitting TRBD1. This sequence originates from a human donor with melanoma. Sample: cell-free DNA from blood, taken from a patient treated with checkpoint blockade. CDR3 region: CASSPPGQENYGYTF. CDR3 coding DNA: TGTGCCAGCAGCCCACCCGGACAGGAGAACTATGGCTACACCTTC.